This entry describes one TCR beta chain. Its antigen is still unknown. The data are from a study of hypomethylating agent response in myelodysplastic syndrome. Study-level information: The myelodysplastic syndrome patients comprised about 10 men and 2 women.

Germline V gives CDR1 SNHLY, CDR2 FYNNEI. V was trimmed by 4 bases and J by 1 base, leaving 8 bases between them. This CDR3 has 14 residues. Findings of the study overall: The cohort was small, with only around eleven patients analyzed.

Clones were sequenced by immunoSEQ multiplex PCR, and TCRdb holds only the in-frame ones, with some missing. Of under 6,500 clones in the sample, 83% were seen once. The chain carries TRBV2 and TRBJ1-5; no clear D. The clonotype originates from a human donor with myelodysplastic syndrome. The sample here was bone marrow, taken before or after starting hypomethylating agent treatment for myelodysplastic syndrome (not recorded which). CDR3 sequence: CASSAFVSNQPQHF. The CDR3 nucleotides are TGTGCCAGCAGTGCATTTGTCAGCAATCAGCCCCAGCATTTT.